These 10 T cell receptor beta chains share one sample of origin, sequenced in a study of blood T cells in healthy people across ages. The use of a sample-barcoded 5' primer and a J-beta primer mix characterized a second PCR of about 7 to 12 cycles. MiXCR, applied by TCRdb to the 5' RACE reads, yields one record per CDR3 protein. Seen here are under 2 million distinct CDR3 sequences, approximately 32% observed once, and the top ten hold approximately 10%. Sequences were obtained from blood. Receptors were obtained from a woman aged 25 to 39 in good health.

On this clonotype itself: The junction differs from germline at one of its ends, possibly a read error. The V gene is TRBV4-1, the J gene TRBJ2-7; D is unresolved. The germline gives CDR1 MGHRA, CDR2 YSYEKL. The CDR3 extends over 11 amino acids. As DNA, the CDR3 is TGCGCCAGCGGCCAAGTCCGGACGTCGTACTTC. It codes for CASGQVRTSYF.

This chain joins TRBV4-1 and TRBJ1-3; unclear D gene. Germline CDR1 and CDR2: MGHRA and YSYEKL. The length of the CDR3 is 15 residues. V lost 2 bases, J lost 6 bases, and 14 bases lay in between. In nucleotides, the CDR3 is TGCGCCAGCAGCCAAATATGGGGAGCGGAAAACACCATATATTTT. It codes for CASSQIWGAENTIYF.

The chain recombines TRBV27 with TRBJ2-1; TRBD1 matches 12 bases. The CDR3 consists of 16 residues. The J segment lost 12 bases and the V segment lost 6 bases, leaving 15 bases of the junction unmatched. The germline CDR1 and CDR2 sequences are MNHEY and SMNVEV (reference sequence). The CDR3 DNA is TGTGCCAGCAGGCGTGGTGGGACAGGGGGCTCAGGTGCGCAGTTCTTC. As protein: CASRRGGTGGSGAQFF.

This clonotype appeared many times. The chain joins TRBV9 to TRBJ2-1, with D maybe TRBD2 (5 bases). The V end was cut by 4 bases, the J end by 0 bases, with 11 bases between. This CDR3 region has 15 residues. Per germline, CDR1 SGDLS and CDR2 YYNGEE. CDR3 residues: CASSPEGSSYNEQFF. The CDR3 region has the DNA TGTGCCAGCAGCCCTGAAGGGAGCTCCTACAATGAGCAGTTCTTC.

The chain employs TRBV5-1 and TRBJ2-5; the match to TRBD1 covers 9 bases. This CDR3 has 17 residues. Trimming at V came to 6 bases and at J to 1 base, leaving 13 bases not matched to a gene. The germline CDR1 and CDR2 sequences are SGHRS and YFSETQ. The CDR3 DNA reads as TGCGCCAGCACACCTGTAGGGACAGGGAGAACCCAAGAGACCCAGTACTTC. This gives the protein CASTPVGTGRTQETQYF.

In this sample, this clonotype turned up a few times. This chain links TRBV9 with TRBJ2-7; 9 bases line up with TRBD1. After removal of 0 bases from V and 3 bases from J, the junction contained 4 bases not matched to a gene. Per the germline V gene, CDR1 is SGDLS and CDR2 is YYNGEE. The CDR3 extends over 15 amino acids. In nucleotides, the CDR3 is TGTGCCAGCAGCGTAGACGGGACAGGGAACTACGAGCAGTACTTC. Translating gives CASSVDGTGNYEQYF.

Turning to this clonotype: In this CDR3 the conserved last residue, phenylalanine or tryptophan, is missing, so a read error is likely. This chain uses TRBV18 with TRBJ2-6; 8 positions agree with TRBD1. Per germline, CDR1 KGHSH and CDR2 LQKENI. The length of the CDR3 is 19 residues. V shed 2 bases and J 0 bases; nucleotides not matched to a gene: 9. CDR3 region: CASSPLLTGVSSGANVLTV. The CDR3 coding sequence is TGTGCCAGCTCACCATTATTGACAGGGGTTAGCTCTGGGGCCAACGTCCTGACTGTC.

This clonotype came up a few times. The gene calls are TRBV7-8 and TRBJ2-1, with D perhaps matching TRBD2 (5 bases). Germline CDR1 SGHVS, CDR2 FQNEAQ. Trimming stripped 1 base from V and 6 bases from J, with 10 bases between. This CDR3 comprises 14 residues. CDR3 region: CASSLVPGTNEQFF. In nucleotides, the CDR3 is TGTGCCAGCAGCTTAGTTCCGGGAACCAATGAGCAGTTCTTC.

This clonotype has just a few counts. This chain joins TRBV7-9 and TRBJ2-3; no clear D gene. Germline V gene sequence: CDR1 SEHNR, CDR2 FQNEAQ (reference sequence). This CDR3 comprises 14 residues. V was clipped by 2 bases and J by 5 bases, with 11 bases between them. CDR3 protein: CASSLSGLIDTQYF. Written as DNA, the CDR3 is TGTGCCAGCAGCTTAAGTGGGCTCATAGATACGCAGTATTTT.

J is TRBJ2-6 and V is TRBV13; possible D gene TRBD2, 6 bases. CDR3 length: 16 residues. V lost 5 bases to trimming and J lost 4 bases, with 15 bases between them. CDR1 and CDR2 from the germline V gene are PRHDT and FYEKMQ (reference sequence). The CDR3 nucleotides are TGTGCCAGCAGCGGGCGGACTAACTCGGGGGCCAACGTCCTGACTTTC. Translating gives CASSGRTNSGANVLTF.